Listed here is a single T cell receptor (beta chain). This sample stems from a study of identifying expanded T cells in peripheral blood. There are 13 residues in the CDR3. The germline V gene has CDR1 GTSNPN and CDR2 SVGIG (reference sequence). Trimming took 4 bases from V and 2 from J, leaving 12 bases between them. Assay used: immunoSEQ multiplex PCR; TCRdb lists only in-frame clones, some missing. Among 100,000 or so clones listed, 87% were seen once. Specimen: blood. The TCR originated in a person aged 18 to 75 in good health. The V gene is TRBV30, the J gene TRBJ2-7; maybe TRBD1 (6 bases). The CDR3 coding sequence is TGTGCCTGGACGAGGGGGACACCCTACGAGCAGTACTTC. Its translation is CAWTRGTPYEQYF.